This T cell receptor (beta chain) was captured in a study of vaccination effects on CD4 cells after COVID-19 (dated by TCRdb to the early 2020s). With respect to the entire study: Across the study, the median time from the second dose to post-vaccine sampling was 72 days (range 14 to 241). SARS-CoV-2 spike-specific CD4+ TCR repertoires from before and after mRNA vaccination were compared in COVID-19 convalescent patients and in infection-naive vaccine recipients. Altogether, roughly 10 COVID-19 convalescent patients and a handful of SARS-CoV-2-naive healthy vaccine recipients made up the full study. In the study, cultures from other donors were sequenced using the Oncomine TCR Beta short-read assay on an Illumina iSeq 100. Findings and caveats that apply to the study as a whole: Clones induced by infection and clones induced by vaccination both contracted markedly at late timepoints after vaccination, which fits with T cell responses waning over time. The study was limited by a small number of convalescent patients and lacked early post-infection timepoints. In healthy vaccine recipients, vaccine-induced clones were almost all SARS-CoV-2 mono-reactive, with only 1 of 255 cross-reactive with common cold coronaviruses.

For this clone: Its recognized antigen is unknown. Base qualities are not recorded, but no much larger clone differs from it by a single base.

A distance of 9 bases separates the germline ends of V and J, which lose 0 bases and 7 bases respectively. Per the germline V gene, MNHEY is the CDR1 and SVGAGI is the CDR2. The CDR3 runs 13 amino acids, cysteine and phenylalanine included. Only the CDR3 region is kept as DNA, spanning 39 bases read in frame from base 1. The ViraFEST assay stimulated PBMC with viral peptide pools and then used TCR sequencing to identify antigen-specific CD4+ T cell clonotypes by expansion. After less than eleven days of culture, CD4+ T cells were isolated with the EasySep CD4+ T cell isolation kit. Participants received two doses of either the BNT162b2 or the mRNA-1273 mRNA SARS-CoV-2 vaccine. None of the healthy vaccine recipients had a prior SARS-CoV-2 infection, which was confirmed by nucleocapsid antibody tests that came back negative both before and after vaccination. Roughly 1.9 million PBMC per well were cultured with roughly 10 ug/ml peptides in IMDM containing roughly 5% human AB serum, about 9 IU/ml IL-2 and gentamicin. On days 3 and 7, half of the culture medium was replaced with fresh IL-2-containing medium. Each peptide stimulation condition was cultured in triplicate wells unless otherwise noted. PBMC were separated from whole blood using Ficoll-Paque Plus gradient centrifugation and were then either cryopreserved at -140C or used fresh. The overlapping peptide pools covered the spike proteins of SARS-CoV-2 and of the common cold coronaviruses HCoV-NL63, HCoV-OC43 and HCoV-229E. Genomic DNA was extracted from cultured CD4+ T cells with the QIAamp micro DNA kit.

The library came from the immunoSEQ multiplex PCR assay. DNA from the cultured, isolated CD4+ T cells was subjected to TCR beta CDR3 sequencing. Regarding the original processing steps: Non-productive TCR sequences were discarded, and reads were trimmed to the CDR3 region, with only CDR3s of 7 or more amino acids retained. Antigen-specific clonotypes were identified using the MANAFEST web app by comparison of expansion in peptide wells against reference cultures. For clones to be considered positive, expansion at FDR<0.05 versus reference and all other wells, an odds ratio above 5, and a frequency above 0.1% in two replicate wells were required. A clonotype was called cross-reactive if it was significantly expanded both in SARS-CoV-2 spike wells and in at least one common cold coronavirus spike condition. Levenshtein distance calculated with the stringdist R package was used to assess CDR3 similarity, and unrooted trees were constructed with ape in R 3.6.1. TCRdb limited this immuneACCESS table to in-frame rearrangements with V and J called. A share of clones is missing; checked studies link under half to unresolved V genes, and the rest is unexplained. Clone size and the V and J calls come from that table; the DNA yielded D and trimming. Within this sample are fewer than 30,000 clones, with more than 60% of them counted one time only. The ten largest clones take up over 7.5% of the sample.

The chain couples TRBV6-5 to TRBJ1-1; TRBD1 is perhaps the D gene, given 5 matching bases. The sequenced sample was CD4+ T cells from PBMCs cultured with SARS-CoV-2 spike peptides, obtained after COVID-19 vaccination. What this sample's cell subset or site label stands for: SARS-CoV-2 spike overlapping peptide pool stimulation. The source is a human donor who received a COVID-19 vaccine. The CDR3 region: CASSYSGGSEAFF. The base sequence is TGTGCCAGCAGTTACTCCGGGGGAAGTGAAGCTTTCTTT.